Listed below are T cell receptor beta chains from one sample, sequenced in a study of cytotoxic CD8 clonotypes in ibrutinib-treated CLL. The method was immunoSEQ multiplex PCR; TCRdb's version includes in-frame clones alone and lacks a portion of them. The sample consists of 100,000 to 150,000 clones, approximately 83% of them appearing once. Sample: PBMCs, taken after 24 months of ibrutinib treatment. These receptors came from a human donor with chronic lymphocytic leukemia. The conserved cysteine and the conserved F or W are not part of the CDR3 here. Fields, in order: CDR3 length, J gene, V gene, CDR3 protein.

15	TRBJ1-1	TRBV5-1	ASSLGHSGGMNTEAF
11	TRBJ1-3	TRBV28	ASSLLLGNTIY
16	TRBJ2-7	TRBV5-6	ASSLGYGPTGVRYEQY
12	TRBJ2-7	TRBV7-9	ASSLLAGENEQY
15	TRBJ2-6	TRBV11-1	ASSSVQGPSGANVLT
13	TRBJ1-5	TRBV19	ASKGSGGSNQPQH
13	TRBJ1-1	TRBV7-9	ASSPARSLNTEAF
15	TRBJ1-4	TRBV18	ASSPYMTGASNEKLF
8	TRBJ2-7	TRBV20-1	SAPVVEQY
15	TRBJ2-2	TRBV5-6	ASSLGSVINIPGELF
9	TRBJ1-2	TRBV20-1	SASEQAGYT
12	TRBJ2-7	TRBV27	ASTALAGDYEQY
15	TRBJ1-1	TRBV28	ASSSTNPGRRNTEAF
12	TRBJ2-7	TRBV27	ASSLGAGSYEQY
15	TRBJ1-1	TRBV18	ASSPRDRGGMNTEAF
13	TRBJ1-1	TRBV2	ASSEVTGKNTEAF
11	TRBJ2-7	TRBV18	ASSPSRVHEQY
14	TRBJ2-6	TRBV7-9	ASSLGSISGANVLT
12	TRBJ1-5	TRBV30	AWSVGTGDQPQH
15	TRBJ2-1	TRBV12-2	ASRLALRRRNYNEQF
12	TRBJ2-7	TRBV21-1	ASHHRGDAYEQY
16	TRBJ1-4	TRBV5-1	ASSLGTGGAFINEKLF
12	TRBJ2-3	TRBV5-1	ASSLEGSTDTQY
13	TRBJ1-6	TRBV9	ASSAPQGANSPLH
6	TRBJ2-7	TRBV7-9	ASPEGH
13	TRBJ2-1	TRBV28	ASTATSGRGNEQF
14	TRBJ1-4	TRBV19	ASSTPGGATNEKLF
13	TRBJ2-3	TRBV28	ASSLRTGYTDTQY
10	TRBJ2-3	TRBV27	ASSPQGGTQY
12	TRBJ2-7	TRBV11-2	ASRRTGGTYEQY
13	TRBJ2-1	TRBV27	ASSLGTSGYNEQF
14	TRBJ2-5	TRBV7-8	ASSLALGGGRQTQY
13	TRBJ2-3	TRBV7-2	ASSSRQRSTDTQY
14	TRBJ2-7	TRBV28	ASSRPGRGSSYEQY
11	TRBJ2-5	TRBV11-2	ASSRTAKETQY
13	TRBJ2-7	TRBV7-2	ASSPTSSESYEQY
13	TRBJ2-5	TRBV23-1	ASSQSVQGQETQY
14	TRBJ1-6	TRBV5-1	ASSLDRVAVGSPLH
15	TRBJ2-7	TRBV2	ASRTGLAIWVDYEQY
13	TRBJ1-2	TRBV9	ASSAMTEGVGGYT
10	TRBJ2-5	TRBV2	ASSEGRETQY
14	TRBJ2-1	TRBV7-8	ASCLGLAGRYSEQF
13	TRBJ2-3	TRBV15	ATSRDQGSTDTQY
12	TRBJ2-5	TRBV7-2	ASSQGRSGETQY
17	TRBJ2-7	TRBV5-1	ASSGMGVMRRGTSYEQY
14	TRBJ2-3	TRBV4-3	ASSQGVGGKTDTQY
11	TRBJ1-4	TRBV28	ASSGGAIEKLF
11	TRBJ1-2	TRBV7-3	ARDPGRMYGYT
13	TRBJ2-1	TRBV27	ASSSGRANYNEQF
13	TRBJ2-6	TRBV19	ASSIAFSGANVLT
14	TRBJ2-1	TRBV4-1	ASSQEVLAGVNEQF